This T cell receptor beta chain was sequenced in a study of T cells in tuberculosis. In the study overall: IGRA-negative adolescents, IGRA-positive adolescents with latent tuberculosis and adults with active tuberculosis formed this South African cohort.

The CDR3 covers 14 residues. V lost 5 bases and J 5 bases, leaving 15 bases between the germline ends. Germline loops: CDR1 LGHNT, CDR2 FRNRAP. General observations from the study: A GMM-specific repertoire classifier reached about 85% accuracy, AUROC over 0.85.

Assay: immunoSEQ multiplex PCR; the TCRdb copy retains only in-frame clones and omits some. The repertoire holds about 35,000 clones, with over 85% as singletons. As regards this clone: Its antigen is undetermined.

The chain employs TRBV12-5 and TRBJ1-2, with D tentatively TRBD1 (6 bases). The TCR comes from a donor between 10 and 29 years old with latent tuberculosis or without tuberculosis infection. Sequenced input: PBMCs. Here the CDR3 reads CASGKGGEAYGYTF. The DNA of the CDR3 is TGTGCTAGTGGTAAGGGGGGGGAAGCATATGGCTACACCTTC. Drawing the rest from reference TRBV12-5 and TRBJ1-2, the complete variable domain is DARVTQTPRHKVTEMGQEVTMRCQPILGHNTVFWYRQTMMQGLELLAYFRNRAPLDDSGMPKDRFSAEMPDATLATLKIQPSEPRDSAVYFCASGKGGEAYGYTFGSGTRLTVV.